This passage covers 31 T cell receptor beta chains from one sample sequenced in a study of precursors of human CD4 cytotoxic T cells. MiXCR, applied by TCRdb to the reads, yields one record per CDR3 protein. The sample holds about 500 distinct CDR3 sequences, about 18% seen once. The bulk UMI libraries came from four sorted CD4+ memory subsets, including IL-7R-high and IL-7R-negative TEMRA. The sample was memory CD4+ T cells from blood (PBMCs). The receptor source for this set is a human donor in good health.

Notes on this clonotype: This sequence may be a read error, since a much larger clone differs from it by one base. The genes are TRBV12-3 or TRBV12-4 and TRBJ1-6, with D unclear. The CDR3 runs 13 residues. CDR3 sequence: CASRWQRNSRLHF. CDR3 coding DNA: TGTGCCAGCAGGTGGCAGAGAAATTCACGCCTCCACTTT.

This clonotype is large (0.1 to 1%) within its sample. The V gene is TRBV29-1, the J gene TRBJ2-3, with 14 positions matching TRBD2. Trimming cost V 4 bases and J 5 bases; bases outside gene matches: 2. The CDR3 is 14 residues long. CDR1 and CDR2 (germline): SQVTM, ANQGSEA. The CDR3 region is CSVGTSGRLDTQYF. CDR3 nucleotides: TGCAGCGTTGGGACTAGCGGGAGGTTAGATACGCAGTATTTT.

This clonotype was counted a few times. The chain links TRBV12-3 or TRBV12-4 to TRBJ2-3; 7 bases align to TRBD2. There are 14 residues in the CDR3. The trim removed 3 bases at V and 0 bases at J, leaving 0 bases unmatched. The CDR3 nucleotides read TGTGCCAGCAGTTTTAGCGGGAGCACAGATACGCAGTATTTT. Translation: CASSFSGSTDTQYF.

The chain couples TRBV12-3 or TRBV12-4 to TRBJ2-1; the match to TRBD1 covers 7 bases. The CDR3 extends over 16 amino acids. J was trimmed by 6 bases and V by 6 bases; bases with no gene match: 14. CDR3 in amino acids: CASRPDRLGASNEQFF. As DNA, the CDR3 is TGTGCCAGCAGACCGGACAGGTTGGGAGCTAGCAATGAGCAGTTCTTC.

The rearrangement links TRBV12-3 or TRBV12-4 to TRBJ2-6; 10 bases map to TRBD1. V shed 5 bases and J 2 bases; nucleotides not matched to a gene: 3. This CDR3 has 16 amino acids. The CDR3 DNA sequence: TGTGCCAGCAGTCGGACAGGGGGAACTGGGGCCAACGTCCTGACTTTC. Translating it yields CASSRTGGTGANVLTF.

This clonotype is large in the sample. The rearrangement uses TRBV4-3 and TRBJ2-1; D possibly corresponds to TRBD2 (5 bases). V shed 0 bases and J shed 0 bases, with 12 bases lying between them. The CDR3 covers 17 residues. CDR1 and CDR2 from the germline V gene are LGHNA and YSLEER. In nucleotides, the CDR3 is TGCGCCAGCAGCCAAGATGCCTGGAGGCGCTCCTACAATGAGCAGTTCTTC. It encodes CASSQDAWRRSYNEQFF.

This clonotype rates as large. The V and J genes are TRBV25-1 and TRBJ2-7; D possibly corresponds to TRBD2 (6 bases). V was clipped by 1 base and J by 1 base, with 14 bases between them. Germline V lookup: CDR1 MGHDK, CDR2 SYGVNS. This CDR3 contains 16 residues. The DNA for the CDR3 is TGTGCCAGCAGTGAATGGGGAAGAGGGACTTCCTACGAGCAGTACTTC. Translating it yields CASSEWGRGTSYEQYF.

This clonotype is labeled large. The V gene is TRBV28, the J gene TRBJ2-3; 9 positions agree with TRBD1. V lost 5 bases to trimming and J lost 3 bases; unmatched junction nucleotides: 9. Germline V gene data show CDR1 as MDHEN and CDR2 as SYDVKM. The length of the CDR3 is 16 residues. The CDR3 spells CASSPSSGQGTDTQYF. The CDR3 DNA reads as TGTGCCAGCAGTCCATCTTCGGGACAGGGAACAGATACGCAGTATTTT.

The table lists this clonotype with a few counts. The genes are TRBV20-1 and TRBJ1-1; D is perhaps TRBD1 (5 bases). Trimming cost V 6 bases and J 7 bases, with 15 bases left between them. The germline V gene encodes CDR1 DFQATT and CDR2 SNEGSKA (reference sequence). This CDR3 region has 12 residues. The CDR3 region has the DNA TGCAGTGCCCCGACCGGGACGTTTGAAGCTTTCTTT. Its translation is CSAPTGTFEAFF.

The rearrangement links TRBV12-3 or TRBV12-4 to TRBJ2-5; no reliable D call. The CDR3 is 10 residues long. The germline V and J ends were trimmed by 3 bases and 5 bases, with 1 base remaining between them. For the CDR3, the DNA is TGTGCCAGCAGTTTGGAGACCCAGTACTTC. This sequence encodes CASSLETQYF.

The chain joins TRBV27 to TRBJ1-4; the D is unclear. V was cut by 5 bases and J by 4 bases, with 11 bases left in between. Germline V lookup: CDR1 MNHEY, CDR2 SMNVEV (reference sequence). The CDR3 runs 14 residues. The chain's CDR3 is CASSGGGSNEKLFF. The DNA of the CDR3 is TGTGCCAGCAGTGGAGGAGGCAGTAATGAAAAACTGTTTTTT.

This clonotype has a handful of counts. The chain combines TRBV7-2 with TRBJ2-3; D unclear. The CDR3 contains 13 residues. Germline CDR1 reads SGHTA; CDR2 reads FQGNSA. The V end was cut by 6 bases, the J end by 6 bases, with 13 bases between. The chain's CDR3 is CASSSWVTDTQYF. The DNA for the CDR3 is TGTGCCAGCAGTTCCTGGGTTACGGATACGCAGTATTTT.

This clonotype was observed a handful of times. The chain joins TRBV6-5 to TRBJ2-5, with D possibly matching TRBD1 (7 bases). The V and J ends lost 0 bases and 5 bases respectively, with 13 bases between them. Germline CDR1 MNHEY, CDR2 SVGAGI. The CDR3 has 15 residues. The CDR3 loop is CASSYSRRGPETQYF. CDR3 bases: TGTGCCAGCAGTTACTCCAGGAGGGGGCCGGAGACCCAGTACTTC.

Notes on this clonotype: Because the CDR3 is missing its conserved closing phenylalanine or tryptophan, this is likely a read error. The gene calls are TRBV4-1 and TRBJ2-7, with no clear D. CDR1 MGHRA and CDR2 YSYEKL come from the germline V gene. The CDR3 is 13 amino acids. The V gene lost 4 bases and the J gene lost 3 bases, with 10 bases spanning the gap. The CDR3: CASSLEKGYEQYY. In nucleotides, the CDR3 is TGCGCCAGCAGCCTGGAAAAAGGCTACGAGCAGTACTAT.

This clonotype has more than one count but fewer than ten. This CDR3 is CASSDRTTTLDTQYF. In nucleotides, the CDR3 is TGTGCCAGCAGTGACCGAACCACGACCCTAGATACGCAGTATTTT. The rearrangement joins TRBV6-1 to TRBJ2-3; D is undetermined. V was shortened by 3 bases and J by 5 bases, with 15 bases between the two germline ends. Germline loops: CDR1 MNHNS, CDR2 SASEGT. There are 15 residues in the CDR3.

Sample share makes this clonotype large. In nucleotides, the CDR3 is TGTGCCAGCAGTTTACGTCCCGGGGAGCTGTTTTTT. This gives the protein CASSLRPGELFF. V gene TRBV6-5 combines with J gene TRBJ2-2; D gene ambiguous. Trimming left V 4 bases short and J 6 bases short, with 6 bases between. The CDR3 runs 12 residues. CDR1 and CDR2 from the germline V gene are MNHEY and SVGAGI.

This clonotype counts as large (0.1 to 1%). The chain couples TRBV3-1 to TRBJ1-3; the D is unclear. The ends were cut back, 4 bases at V and 0 bases at J, with 7 bases in the middle. The germline V gene has CDR1 LGHDT and CDR2 YNNKEL (reference sequence). The CDR3 consists of 14 residues. CDR3: CASSPAFSGNTIYF. DNA for the CDR3: TGTGCCAGCAGCCCGGCCTTCTCTGGAAACACCATATATTTT. Combining the CDR3 with reference TRBV3-1 and TRBJ1-3 gives the whole variable domain DTAVSQTPKYLVTQMGNDKSIKCEQNLGHDTMYWYKQDSKKFLKIMFSYNNKELIINETVPNRFSPKSPDKAHLNLHINSLELGDSAVYFCASSPAFSGNTIYFGEGSWLTVV.

V and J are TRBV6-5 and TRBJ2-1; possibly TRBD2 for D (6 bases). This CDR3 region has 14 residues. V lost 9 bases to trimming and J lost 2 bases, with 14 bases between them. Germline values: CDR1 MNHEY, CDR2 SVGAGI. In DNA, the CDR3 is TGTGCCAGTTCGGGAGCATCAACCTACAATGAGCAGTTCTTC. This encodes CASSGASTYNEQFF.

This clonotype was counted between two and nine times. This sequence joins TRBV20-1 and TRBJ1-3; weak D call: TRBD1 (6 bases). Germline V gene data show CDR1 as DFQATT and CDR2 as SNEGSKA (reference sequence). Trimming stripped 4 bases from V and 5 bases from J, with 15 bases between. The CDR3 runs to 14 residues. Here the CDR3 reads CSAITTGYRNTIYF. CDR3 nucleotides: TGCAGTGCTATAACCACAGGGTATAGAAACACCATATATTTT.

By sample fraction, this clonotype is large. The CDR3 region is CSVEPAGDEQFF. Written as DNA, the CDR3 is TGCAGCGTTGAACCGGCGGGAGATGAGCAGTTCTTC. The chain joins TRBV29-1 to TRBJ2-1; TRBD2 matches 7 bases. Trimming removed 2 bases from V and 8 bases from J; junction bases left unmatched: 3. Germline CDR1 reads SQVTM; CDR2 reads ANQGSEA. The CDR3 runs 12 residues.

In its sample, this clonotype ranks as large. The CDR3 bases are TGTGCCACCAGTGAGACTACCCAAGAGACCCAGTACTTC. It is translated as CATSETTQETQYF. The chain is built from TRBV24-1 and TRBJ2-5; maybe TRBD2 (5 bases). The CDR3 is 13 amino acids. CDR1 is KGHDR, CDR2 SFDVKD, per germline. V lost 4 bases, J lost 1 base, and 6 bases lay in between.

This clonotype was seen just once. The V call is TRBV12-3 or TRBV12-4, the J call TRBJ1-5, with D uncertain. Trimming took 1 base from V and 2 from J, leaving 9 bases between them. This CDR3 contains 15 residues. The CDR3 nucleotides are TGTGCCAGCAGTTTAGTCGGTGGGGGCAATCAGCCCCAGCATTTT. Amino acid sequence: CASSLVGGGNQPQHF.

This clonotype is deemed large (0.1 to 1%). J is TRBJ2-7 and V is TRBV5-1, with TRBD2 as a possible D gene (6 bases). Germline V CDR1 and CDR2: SGHRS, YFSETQ. The CDR3 contains 16 residues. Trimming shortened V by 4 bases and J by 6 bases, and 23 bases separated the two germline ends. CDR3 bases: TGCGCCAGCAGCCGGAATACACCAGACCAGGGAGGCGAGCAGTACTTC. It specifies CASSRNTPDQGGEQYF.

This clonotype was detected a few times. This rearrangement joins TRBV6-5 to TRBJ2-7; TRBD2 matches 8 bases. Germline values: CDR1 MNHEY, CDR2 SVGAGI. Unmatched junction bases numbered 4, after V lost 7 bases and J lost 2 bases. The CDR3 runs 13 residues. The CDR3 sequence is CASTSGSPYEQYF. For the CDR3, the DNA is TGTGCCAGCACAAGCGGGAGTCCCTACGAGCAGTACTTC.

This clonotype was seen more than once but under ten times. The V and J genes are TRBV19 and TRBJ1-1; no firm D call. The CDR3 is 13 amino acids. V lost 9 bases to trimming and J lost 0 bases, with 11 bases between them. The germline V gene has CDR1 LNHDA and CDR2 SQIVND (reference sequence). The CDR3 protein is CARQWRVNTEAFF. Written as DNA, the CDR3 is TGTGCCAGACAGTGGCGGGTGAACACTGAAGCTTTCTTT.

This sequence joins TRBV7-2 and TRBJ1-1; D gene uncertain. Per the germline V gene, CDR1 is SGHTA and CDR2 is FQGNSA. Trimming cost V 3 bases and J 3 bases, with 2 bases left between them. The CDR3 contains 11 residues. CDR3 in amino acids: CASSFHTEAFF. In DNA form, the CDR3 reads TGTGCCAGCAGCTTCCACACTGAAGCTTTCTTT.

By share of the sample, this clonotype is hyperexpanded. This sequence joins TRBV4-1 and TRBJ1-6; 9 nucleotides align to TRBD1. The V gene's germline CDR1 is MGHRA and CDR2 YSYEKL. V trimming: 4 bases; J trimming: 8 bases; junction bases outside the gene matches: 6. The CDR3 loop spans 15 amino acids. The DNA of the CDR3 is TGCGCCAGCAGCCTCCGGGACAGGGAGGATTCACCCCTCCACTTT. Its translation is CASSLRDREDSPLHF.

The chain joins TRBV29-1 to TRBJ1-2; D is uncertain. V dropped 8 bases and J dropped 0 bases, with 13 bases sitting between them. The germline gives CDR1 SQVTM, CDR2 ANQGSEA. The CDR3 is made up of 13 amino acids. The CDR3 sequence is CSIVWRANYGYTF. The CDR3 nucleotides read TGCAGCATTGTATGGAGAGCTAACTATGGCTACACCTTC.

Relative to its sample, this clonotype is large. This chain uses TRBV5-1 with TRBJ2-3; TRBD1 agrees at 7 bases. The CDR3 length is 15 residues. Germline CDR1 SGHRS, CDR2 YFSETQ. V shed 5 bases and J 5 bases; nucleotides not matched to a gene: 11. The CDR3 here is CASRPGTVSGDTQYF. CDR3 DNA sequence: TGCGCCAGCAGACCCGGGACAGTCAGCGGAGATACGCAGTATTTT.

Concerning this clonotype itself: A much larger clone sits a single nucleotide away, making a read error possible. V gene TRBV29-1 combines with J gene TRBJ2-7; D may be TRBD1 (5 bases). CDR3 length equals 11 residues. Trimming took 8 bases from V and 5 from J, leaving 13 bases between them. Germline V gives CDR1 SQVTM, CDR2 ANQGSEA. DNA of the CDR3: TGCAGCTTCGCGCCAGGGCACGAGCAGTACTTC. Residues: CSFAPGHEQYF.

This clonotype was counted a few times. This chain connects TRBV3-1 to TRBJ2-5, with 7 bases aligning to TRBD2. Germline CDR1 and CDR2: LGHDT and YNNKEL (reference sequence). Germline trimming cut 4 bases from V and 5 bases from J; bases unmatched to any gene: 7. This CDR3 comprises 14 residues. The CDR3 sequence is CASSPRTRVETQYF. CDR3 sequence (DNA): TGTGCCAGCAGCCCCCGGACTAGGGTCGAGACCCAGTACTTC.